These 26 T cell receptor beta chains were sequenced from one sample in a study of siplizumab effects on memory and regulatory T cells. Some clones are missing from TCRdb's copy, which holds only in-frame ones; the method was immunoSEQ multiplex PCR. Of approximately 100,000 clones in the sample, under 95% were seen once. Sequenced: Tregs sorted from blood. The receptors originated from a human donor in good health.

V and J are TRBV11-2 and TRBJ2-5; 9 bases line up with TRBD2. This CDR3 has 16 amino acids. Germline lookup yields CDR1 SGHAT and CDR2 FQNNGV. V dropped 5 bases and J dropped 7; count of bases not matched to a gene: 14. The CDR3 bases are TGTGCCAGCAGCCTCTTTATCGGCGGGGGGGCCGGGACCCAGTACTTC. Protein product: CASSLFIGGGAGTQYF.

This chain joins TRBV6-5 and TRBJ2-3; a weak D match, TRBD2 (6 bases). The CDR3 has 14 amino acids. CDR1 MNHEY and CDR2 SVGAGI come from the germline V gene. V shed 5 bases and J shed 0 bases, with 9 bases lying between them. Here the CDR3 reads CASSRDFSTDTQYF. The CDR3 bases are TGTGCCAGCAGTCGGGACTTTAGCACAGATACGCAGTATTTT.

J is TRBJ1-2 and V is TRBV5-1; D call uncertain. Germline V lookup: CDR1 SGHRS, CDR2 YFSETQ. The CDR3 is made up of 15 amino acids. The V end lost 4 bases, the J end lost 4 bases, and 17 bases lay between the germline ends. This chain's CDR3 is CASSPTSGILYGYTF. The CDR3 DNA sequence: TGCGCCAGCAGCCCCACCTCCGGGATCCTCTATGGCTACACCTTC.

The gene calls are TRBV9 and TRBJ2-3; possible D gene TRBD2, 6 bases. This CDR3 has 15 residues. Trimming took off 1 base at V and 1 base at J, with 10 bases between the two ends. Germline assignment: CDR1 SGDLS and CDR2 YYNGEE. The CDR3 is CASSVRSSGTDTQYF. The CDR3 coding sequence is TGTGCCAGCAGCGTACGTTCTAGCGGCACAGATACGCAGTATTTT. The full variable domain, in which reference TRBV9 and TRBJ2-3 provide the parts outside the CDR3, is DSGVTQTPKHLITATGQRVTLRCSPRSGDLSVYWYQQSLDQGLQFLIQYYNGEERAKGNILERFSAQQFPDLHSELNLSSLELGDSALYFCASSVRSSGTDTQYFGPGTRLTVL.

This clone occurred once. The V call is TRBV6-1, the J call TRBJ2-5; D may be TRBD2 (5 bases). V was trimmed by 2 bases and J by 0 bases, leaving 7 bases between them. Per the germline V gene, CDR1 is MNHNS and CDR2 is SASEGT. The CDR3 totals 14 residues. The CDR3 DNA reads TGTGCCAGCAGTGAACACGGGAACCAAGAGACCCAGTACTTC. Protein product: CASSEHGNQETQYF.

The chain uses TRBV5-1 and TRBJ2-5; D perhaps matches TRBD1 (6 bases). With 4 bases removed from V and 5 bases from J, the gap between germline ends came to 9 bases. The V gene's germline CDR1 is SGHRS and CDR2 YFSETQ. The CDR3 is made up of 12 amino acids. The CDR3 DNA is TGCGCCAGCAGCACAGGGTACGAGACCCAGTACTTC. Translating gives CASSTGYETQYF. The whole variable domain, remainder taken from reference TRBV5-1 and TRBJ2-5, is KAGVTQTPRYLIKTRGQQVTLSCSPISGHRSVSWYQQTPGQGLQFLFEYFSETQRNKGNFPGRFSGRQFSNSRSEMNVSTLELGDSALYLCASSTGYETQYFGPGTRLLVL.

In this sample, this clone turned up a few times. This chain joins TRBV7-9 and TRBJ1-3; 8 bases fit TRBD1. V lost 0 bases to trimming and J lost 0 bases; unmatched junction nucleotides: 10. This CDR3 is built from 19 residues. CDR1 and CDR2 from the germline V gene are SEHNR and FQNEAQ (reference sequence). In DNA form, the CDR3 reads TGTGCCAGCAGCTTAGCGCTAAAGCAGGGGGCCAGCTCTGGAAACACCATATATTTT. This translates into CASSLALKQGASSGNTIYF.

V and J are TRBV5-1 and TRBJ2-2; D may match TRBD1 or TRBD2 (5 bases each). The CDR3 sequence is 15 residues long. Per germline, CDR1 SGHRS and CDR2 YFSETQ. V lost 1 base, J lost 4 bases, and 11 bases lay in between. For the CDR3, the DNA is TGCGCCAGCAGCTTGTTTCATGGGGGCACCGGGGAGCTGTTTTTT. Translated: CASSLFHGGTGELFF.

The chain carries TRBV11-1 and TRBJ1-2; D unresolved. The germline gives CDR1 SGHAT, CDR2 FQDESV (reference sequence). The CDR3 consists of 14 residues. V lost 2 bases, J lost 5 bases, and 12 bases lay in between. CDR3 amino acids: CASSLIETEYGYTF. The CDR3 DNA follows: TGTGCCAGCAGCTTAATCGAGACGGAGTATGGCTACACCTTC.

This sequence joins TRBV12-5 and TRBJ1-3; TRBD1 matches 7 bases. Germline-derived CDR1 and CDR2 are LGHNT and FRNRAP. J was trimmed by 0 bases and V by 6 bases; bases with no gene match: 8. The CDR3 has 16 residues. The CDR3 loop is CASGRGTAVSGNTIYF. CDR3 sequence (DNA): TGTGCTAGTGGAAGGGGGACAGCCGTCTCTGGAAACACCATATATTTT.

V gene TRBV29-1 combines with J gene TRBJ1-1, with a tentative D call TRBD1 (5 bases). The CDR3 length is 13 residues. Trimming shortened V by 7 bases and J by 0 bases, and 12 bases separated the two germline ends. Germline values: CDR1 SQVTM, CDR2 ANQGSEA. The CDR3 spells CSASQDLNTEAFF. The CDR3 DNA follows: TGCAGCGCTTCACAGGACCTGAACACTGAAGCTTTCTTT.

The chain couples TRBV6-5 to TRBJ1-4; 8 bases map to TRBD1. The junction had 5 bases not matched to a gene; V was cut back by 6 bases and J by 5 bases. The CDR3 is 14 residues long. Germline CDR1 reads MNHEY; CDR2 reads SVGAGI. In nucleotides, the CDR3 is TGTGCCAGCAGACCAGGGGGCTTGAATGAAAAACTGTTTTTT. Residues: CASRPGGLNEKLFF.

The J gene is TRBJ2-4, the V gene TRBV19; D is undetermined. Trimming cost V 4 bases and J 0 bases, with 16 bases left between them. Germline lookup yields CDR1 LNHDA and CDR2 SQIVND (reference sequence). The CDR3 totals 17 residues. The CDR3 is CASSTLMVGLAKNIQYF. In DNA, the CDR3 is TGTGCCAGTAGTACCTTAATGGTTGGATTAGCCAAAAACATTCAGTACTTC.

The V call is TRBV7-3, the J call TRBJ2-1; 10 bases line up with TRBD2. Germline trimming cut 2 bases from V and 1 base from J; bases unmatched to any gene: 5. There are 17 residues in the CDR3. Germline V gene lookup returns CDR1 SGHTA and CDR2 FQGTGA. The chain's CDR3 is CASSLVSGRLSYNEQFF. CDR3 nucleotide sequence: TGTGCCAGCAGCTTAGTTAGCGGGAGGTTGTCCTACAATGAGCAGTTCTTC.

This chain connects TRBV19 to TRBJ2-5, with TRBD2 matching 8 bases. Germline V gene sequence: CDR1 LNHDA, CDR2 SQIVND (reference sequence). J lost 4 bases, V lost 6 bases, and 16 bases had no gene match. The CDR3 runs to 17 residues. CDR3 in amino acids: CASSPEARGGRRETQYF. DNA of the CDR3: TGTGCCAGTAGCCCCGAGGCCCGGGGGGGGAGGAGAGAGACCCAGTACTTC.

This sequence joins TRBV6-5 and TRBJ2-4; possible D gene TRBD2, 5 bases. V was clipped by 2 bases and J by 0 bases, with 11 bases between them. The germline gives CDR1 MNHEY, CDR2 SVGAGI. The CDR3 extends over 16 amino acids. DNA of the CDR3: TGTGCCAGCAGTTACGTTAGCGAACTAGCCAAAAACATTCAGTACTTC. Protein product: CASSYVSELAKNIQYF.

This chain joins TRBV18 and TRBJ2-3; D might be TRBD2 (6 bases). CDR3 length: 14 amino acids. The V end lost 8 bases, the J end lost 5 bases, and 17 bases lay between the germline ends. Germline V CDR1 and CDR2: KGHSH, LQKENI. The CDR3 loop reads CASTRELVLDTQYF. The CDR3 region has the DNA TGTGCCAGCACCCGGGAGTTGGTATTAGATACGCAGTATTTT.

The rearrangement uses TRBV5-8 and TRBJ2-4; 9 nucleotides agree with TRBD2. The length of the CDR3 is 18 residues. Germline assignment: CDR1 SGHTS and CDR2 YDEGEE. Losses at the gene ends were 1 base for V and 0 bases for J; bases not matched to a gene: 8. CDR3 region: CASSLLSGSKGAKNIQYF. CDR3 coding DNA: TGTGCCAGCAGCTTGCTTAGCGGGAGTAAGGGAGCCAAAAACATTCAGTACTTC.

This clone was seen just once. The chain employs TRBV7-8 and TRBJ1-2; TRBD1 is a possible D gene (6 bases). Germline V gene lookup returns CDR1 SGHVS and CDR2 FQNEAQ. The CDR3 is made up of 14 amino acids. The ends were cut back, 5 bases at V and 4 bases at J, with 14 bases in the middle. The CDR3 bases are TGTGCCAGCAGCGCTAAGACAGGCATCTATGGCTACACCTTC. Translating gives CASSAKTGIYGYTF.

The rearrangement joins TRBV9 to TRBJ2-1; D possibly matches TRBD1 or TRBD2 (5 bases each). In germline, CDR1 is SGDLS, CDR2 YYNGEE. This CDR3 has 16 amino acids. V was pared by 3 bases and J by 8 bases, with 21 bases between. The chain's CDR3 is CASSGGPGLGVHEQFF. In nucleotides, the CDR3 is TGTGCCAGCAGCGGGGGCCCAGGTCTCGGGGTCCATGAGCAGTTCTTC.

This clone has just one count. The chain carries TRBV6-1 and TRBJ2-2; D might be TRBD1 (5 bases). V lost 8 bases to trimming and J lost 5 bases, with 12 bases between them. The CDR3 has 13 amino acids. The germline gives CDR1 MNHNS, CDR2 SASEGT. The CDR3, as DNA: TGTGCCAGCGGTCCAGGGTGGACCGGGGAGCTGTTTTTT. Its translation is CASGPGWTGELFF.

The CDR3 coding sequence is TGTGCCAGCAGCCTACAGGGGGCTGACACTGAAGCTTTCTTT. Encoded protein: CASSLQGADTEAFF. The V call is TRBV9, the J call TRBJ1-1, with 9 bases fitting TRBD1. Germline values: CDR1 SGDLS, CDR2 YYNGEE. V lost 4 bases and J lost 3; bases outside the gene matches: 4. The CDR3 loop spans 14 amino acids.

The table lists this clone with a count of one. This chain joins TRBV7-9 and TRBJ2-1, with D possibly matching TRBD2 (6 bases). Germline CDR1 reads SEHNR; CDR2 reads FQNEAQ (reference sequence). The CDR3 totals 13 residues. Trimming cost V 6 bases and J 4 bases, with 10 bases left between them. The CDR3 DNA sequence: TGTGCCAGCAGATCGACTAGATACAATGAGCAGTTCTTC. Its protein is CASRSTRYNEQFF.

The gene calls are TRBV25-1 and TRBJ1-2; 7 bases are shared with TRBD1. The germline CDR1 and CDR2 sequences are MGHDK and SYGVNS. V shed 6 bases and J 1 base; nucleotides not matched to a gene: 8. CDR3 length equals 15 residues. The CDR3 DNA sequence: TGTGCCAGCAGCACCTGGGACAGCCTTAACTATGGCTACACCTTC. Translating gives CASSTWDSLNYGYTF.

This chain joins TRBV7-9 and TRBJ2-7, with 8 positions matching TRBD1. The CDR3 is 14 amino acids. V gave up 5 bases and J gave up 6 bases; unmatched junction bases: 9. Germline V gene data show CDR1 as SEHNR and CDR2 as FQNEAQ (reference sequence). CDR3: CASSLTGVGGEQYF. The CDR3 nucleotides are TGTGCCAGCAGCCTGACAGGGGTCGGGGGCGAGCAGTACTTC.

This rearrangement joins TRBV18 to TRBJ1-2, with a weak D call TRBD1 (5 bases). V shed 5 bases and J shed 4 bases, with 14 bases lying between them. This CDR3 region has 14 residues. The germline V gene has CDR1 KGHSH and CDR2 LQKENI. The CDR3 nucleotides are TGTGCCAGCTCATCCACGGGGGTTGTCTATGGCTACACCTTC. It translates to CASSSTGVVYGYTF.